This TCR beta chain was identified during a study of blood T cell repertoires in COVID-19. Across the study: Researchers got acute and convalescent COVID-19 samples from the United States, Italy and Spain. The cDNA or gDNA used as material had been derived from T cells, B-cell-depleted T cells, or PBMCs.

Germline values: CDR1 MGHRA, CDR2 YSYEKL. V lost 3 bases, J lost 0 bases, and 7 bases stayed unmatched. The CDR3 runs 17 residues. Source study methods: Estimates of nucleated cell counts were drawn from the amplification of reference gene primers. The method was immunoSEQ multiplex PCR; TCRdb's version includes in-frame clones alone and lacks a portion of them. D and trimming come from the DNA, and the V and J calls and clone size come from that table. The table shows tens of thousands of clones, with less than 75% occurring only once. Sequencing was carried out using peripheral blood. The V and J genes are TRBV4-1 and TRBJ2-3; 9 nucleotides align to TRBD1. The origin of this receptor is a woman in her sixties or seventies in a cohort sampled during active or convalescent COVID-19. The CDR3 loop reads CASSQTDRGSSTDTQYF. The DNA for the CDR3 is TGCGCCAGCAGCCAGACCGACAGGGGGTCTAGCACAGATACGCAGTATTTT.